This note documents a single TCR beta chain sequence. This sample was included in a study of T cell changes during pregnancy in multiple sclerosis. The CDR3 is made up of 14 amino acids. Deletions cut 4 bases from V and 5 bases from J, with 14 bases between. CDR1 MNHNS and CDR2 SASEGT come from the germline V gene. Sequencing was performed with immunoSEQ multiplex PCR; in TCRdb, only in-frame clones are kept and a portion is missing. The sample includes approximately 52,000 clones, approximately 88% of them seen just once. The receptor was derived from a female donor with multiple sclerosis, enrolled in a pregnancy study. This rearrangement joins TRBV6-1 to TRBJ1-2; D might be TRBD1 (6 bases). The specimen was CD4+ T cells from peripheral blood mononuclear cells, collected in the second trimester of pregnancy. The CDR3 protein is CASSGRRTVYGYTF. The CDR3 DNA reads TGTGCCAGCAGTGGCCGGAGGACAGTGTATGGCTACACCTTC.